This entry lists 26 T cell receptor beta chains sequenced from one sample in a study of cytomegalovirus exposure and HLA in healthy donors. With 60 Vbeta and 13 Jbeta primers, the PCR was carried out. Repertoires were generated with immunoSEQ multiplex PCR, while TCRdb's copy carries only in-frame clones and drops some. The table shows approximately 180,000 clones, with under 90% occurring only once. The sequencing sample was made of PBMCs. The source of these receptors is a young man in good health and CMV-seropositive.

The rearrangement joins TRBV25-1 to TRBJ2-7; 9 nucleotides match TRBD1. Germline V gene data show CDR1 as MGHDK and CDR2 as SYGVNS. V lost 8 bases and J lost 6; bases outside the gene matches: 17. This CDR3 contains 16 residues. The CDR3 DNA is TGTGCCAGCTCCAGGGGGCAAACAGGGGGCGTTTCCGAGCAGTACTTC. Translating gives CASSRGQTGGVSEQYF.

This CDR3 is CASSQGTGWLGAFF. CDR3 bases: TGCGCCAGCAGCCAGGGGACAGGGTGGCTTGGGGCTTTCTTT. V and J are TRBV4-1 and TRBJ1-1, with TRBD1 matching over 9 bases. Germline CDR1 reads MGHRA; CDR2 reads YSYEKL. The CDR3 loop spans 14 amino acids. V was pared by 3 bases and J by 11 bases, with 10 bases of the junction left unmatched.

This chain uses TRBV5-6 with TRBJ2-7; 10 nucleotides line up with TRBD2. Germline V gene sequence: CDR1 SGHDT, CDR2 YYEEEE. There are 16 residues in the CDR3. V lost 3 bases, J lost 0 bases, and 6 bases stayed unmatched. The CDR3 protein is CASSSYSGRHSYEQYF. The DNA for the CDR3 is TGTGCCAGCAGCTCTTATAGCGGGAGGCACTCCTACGAGCAGTACTTC.

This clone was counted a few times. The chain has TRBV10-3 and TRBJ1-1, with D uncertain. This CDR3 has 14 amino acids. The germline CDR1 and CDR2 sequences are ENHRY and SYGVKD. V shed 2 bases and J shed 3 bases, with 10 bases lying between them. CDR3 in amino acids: CAISERGRDTEAFF. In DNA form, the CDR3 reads TGTGCCATCAGTGAGCGGGGAAGAGACACTGAAGCTTTCTTT.

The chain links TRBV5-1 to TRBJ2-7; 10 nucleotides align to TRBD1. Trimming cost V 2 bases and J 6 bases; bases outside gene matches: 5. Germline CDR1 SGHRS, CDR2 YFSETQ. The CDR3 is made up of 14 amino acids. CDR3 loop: CASSFGTGDREQYF. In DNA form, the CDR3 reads TGCGCCAGCAGCTTTGGGACAGGGGATCGCGAGCAGTACTTC.

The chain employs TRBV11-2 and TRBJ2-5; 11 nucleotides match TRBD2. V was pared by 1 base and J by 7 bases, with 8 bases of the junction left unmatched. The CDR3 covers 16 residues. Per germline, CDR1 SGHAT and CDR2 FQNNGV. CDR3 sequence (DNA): TGTGCCAGCAGCTTAGCTATAGCGGGGGGGCCTTTGACCCAGTACTTC. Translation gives CASSLAIAGGPLTQYF.

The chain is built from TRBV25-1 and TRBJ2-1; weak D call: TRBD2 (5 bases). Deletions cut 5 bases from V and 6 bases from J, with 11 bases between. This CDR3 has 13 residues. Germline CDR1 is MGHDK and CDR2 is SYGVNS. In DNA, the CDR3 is TGTGCCAGCAGTCGTGACCGGGGCAATGAGCAGTTCTTC. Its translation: CASSRDRGNEQFF.

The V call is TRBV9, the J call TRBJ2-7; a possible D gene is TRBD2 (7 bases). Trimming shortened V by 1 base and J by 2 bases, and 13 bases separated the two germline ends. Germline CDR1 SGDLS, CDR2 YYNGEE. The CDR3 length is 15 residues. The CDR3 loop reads CASSVRGGRTYEQYF. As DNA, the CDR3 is TGTGCCAGCAGCGTAAGGGGGGGGCGCACCTACGAGCAGTACTTC.

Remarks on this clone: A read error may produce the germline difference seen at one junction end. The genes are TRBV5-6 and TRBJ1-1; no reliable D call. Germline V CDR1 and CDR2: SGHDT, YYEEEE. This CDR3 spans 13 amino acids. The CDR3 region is CASTLQLGREAFF. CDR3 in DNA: TGTGCCAGCACCTTGCAGTTGGGCAGGGAAGCTTTCTTT.

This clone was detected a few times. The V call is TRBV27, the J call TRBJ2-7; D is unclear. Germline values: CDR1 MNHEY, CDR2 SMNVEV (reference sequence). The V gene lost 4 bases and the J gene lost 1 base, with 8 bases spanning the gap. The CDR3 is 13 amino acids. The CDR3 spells CASSSFPSYEQYF. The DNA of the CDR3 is TGTGCCAGCAGTTCCTTTCCGTCCTACGAGCAGTACTTC.

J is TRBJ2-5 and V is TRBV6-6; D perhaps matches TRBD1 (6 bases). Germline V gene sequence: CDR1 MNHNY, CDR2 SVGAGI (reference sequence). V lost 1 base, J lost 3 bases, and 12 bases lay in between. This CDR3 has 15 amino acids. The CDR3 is CASSYFRAGEETQYF. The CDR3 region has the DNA TGTGCCAGCAGTTACTTTCGGGCAGGGGAAGAGACCCAGTACTTC.

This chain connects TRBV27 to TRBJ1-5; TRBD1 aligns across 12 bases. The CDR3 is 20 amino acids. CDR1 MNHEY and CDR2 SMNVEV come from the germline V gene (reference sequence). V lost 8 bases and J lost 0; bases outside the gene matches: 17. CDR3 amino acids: CASPPQDGTGGRHSNQPQHF. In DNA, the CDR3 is TGTGCCAGCCCGCCGCAGGACGGGACAGGGGGCCGTCATAGCAATCAGCCCCAGCATTTT.

The CDR3 spells CSVELLRQGQYF. The CDR3 DNA reads TGCAGCGTTGAACTTCTGAGACAGGGACAGTACTTC. V is TRBV29-1 and J is TRBJ2-7; 7 nucleotides align to TRBD1. The CDR3 runs to 12 residues. V dropped 2 bases and J dropped 10; count of bases not matched to a gene: 8. Germline V lookup: CDR1 SQVTM, CDR2 ANQGSEA.

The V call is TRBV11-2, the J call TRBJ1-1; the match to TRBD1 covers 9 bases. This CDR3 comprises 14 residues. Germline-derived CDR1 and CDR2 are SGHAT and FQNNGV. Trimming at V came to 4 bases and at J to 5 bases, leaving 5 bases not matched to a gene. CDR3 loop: CASSSDRGWTEAFF. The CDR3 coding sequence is TGTGCCAGCAGCTCGGACAGGGGATGGACTGAAGCTTTCTTT.

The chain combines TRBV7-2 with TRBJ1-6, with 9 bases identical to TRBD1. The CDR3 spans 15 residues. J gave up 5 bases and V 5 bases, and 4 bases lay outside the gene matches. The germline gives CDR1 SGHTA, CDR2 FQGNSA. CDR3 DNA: TGTGCCAGCAGCATCAGGACAGGGGATAATTCACCCCTCCACTTT. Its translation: CASSIRTGDNSPLHF.

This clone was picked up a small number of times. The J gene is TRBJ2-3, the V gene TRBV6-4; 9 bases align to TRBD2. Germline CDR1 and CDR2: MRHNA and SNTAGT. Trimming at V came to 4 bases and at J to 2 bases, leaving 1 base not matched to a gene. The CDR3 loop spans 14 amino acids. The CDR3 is CASSASGVTDTQYF. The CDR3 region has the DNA TGTGCCAGCAGTGCTAGCGGGGTCACAGATACGCAGTATTTT.

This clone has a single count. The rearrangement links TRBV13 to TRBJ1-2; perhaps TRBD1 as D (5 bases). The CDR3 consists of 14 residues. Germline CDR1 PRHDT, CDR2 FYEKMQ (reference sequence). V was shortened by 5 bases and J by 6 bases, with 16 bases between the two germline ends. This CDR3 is CASSPWRGRDGYTF. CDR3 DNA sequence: TGTGCCAGCAGCCCTTGGCGGGGACGAGATGGCTACACCTTC.

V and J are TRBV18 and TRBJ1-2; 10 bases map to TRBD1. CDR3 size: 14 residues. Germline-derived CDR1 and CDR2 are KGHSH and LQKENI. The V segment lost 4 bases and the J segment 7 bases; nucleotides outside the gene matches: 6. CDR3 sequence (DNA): TGTGCCAGCTCACTGGGGACAGGGGCAGGTGGCTACACCTTC. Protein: CASSLGTGAGGYTF.

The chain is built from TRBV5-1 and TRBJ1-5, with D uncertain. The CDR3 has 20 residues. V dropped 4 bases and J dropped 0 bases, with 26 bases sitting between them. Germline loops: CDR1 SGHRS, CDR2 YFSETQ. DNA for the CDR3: TGCGCCAGCAGCCCACTCGATACCGGCAGGAAAGTAAGTAGCAATCAGCCCCAGCATTTT. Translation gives CASSPLDTGRKVSSNQPQHF.

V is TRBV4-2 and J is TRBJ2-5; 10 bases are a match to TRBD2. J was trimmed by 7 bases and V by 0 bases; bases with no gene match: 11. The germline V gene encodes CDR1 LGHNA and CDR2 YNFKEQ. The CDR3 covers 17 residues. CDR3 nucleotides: TGTGCCAGCAGCCAAGATTCCGCCCTAGCGGGAGTAGGGACCCAGTACTTC. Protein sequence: CASSQDSALAGVGTQYF.

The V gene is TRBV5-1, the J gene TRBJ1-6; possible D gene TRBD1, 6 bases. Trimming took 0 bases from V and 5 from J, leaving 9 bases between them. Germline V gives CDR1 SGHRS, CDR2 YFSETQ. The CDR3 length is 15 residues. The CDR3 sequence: CASSLEQGDNSPLHF. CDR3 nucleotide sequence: TGCGCCAGCAGCTTGGAACAGGGTGATAATTCACCCCTCCACTTT.

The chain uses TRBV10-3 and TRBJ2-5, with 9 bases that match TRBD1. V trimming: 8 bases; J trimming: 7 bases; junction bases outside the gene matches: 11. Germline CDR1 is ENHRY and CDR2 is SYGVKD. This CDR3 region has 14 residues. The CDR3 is CAIRDTDRGMTQYF. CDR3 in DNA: TGTGCCATCCGAGACACAGACAGGGGGATGACCCAGTACTTC.

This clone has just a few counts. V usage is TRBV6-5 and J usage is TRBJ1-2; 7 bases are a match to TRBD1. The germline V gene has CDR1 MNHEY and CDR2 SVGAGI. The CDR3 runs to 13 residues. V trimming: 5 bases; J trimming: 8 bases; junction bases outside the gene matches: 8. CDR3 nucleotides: TGTGCCAGCAGTGAAGGACAGGTCGAAGGCTACACCTTC. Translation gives CASSEGQVEGYTF.

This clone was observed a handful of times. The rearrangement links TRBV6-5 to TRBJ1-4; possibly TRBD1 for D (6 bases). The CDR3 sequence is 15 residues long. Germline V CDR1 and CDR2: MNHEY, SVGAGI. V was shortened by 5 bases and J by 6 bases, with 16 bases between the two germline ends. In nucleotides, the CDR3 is TGTGCCAGCAGTCCGGGGGGGGGCACCTATGAAAAACTGTTTTTT. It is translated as CASSPGGGTYEKLFF.

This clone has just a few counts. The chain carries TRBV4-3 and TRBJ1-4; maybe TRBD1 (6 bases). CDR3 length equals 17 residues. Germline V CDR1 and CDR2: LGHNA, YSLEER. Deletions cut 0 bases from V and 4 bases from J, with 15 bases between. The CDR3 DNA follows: TGCGCCAGCAGCCAAGAATCTGTCAGGGGCCTTAATGAAAAACTGTTTTTT. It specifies CASSQESVRGLNEKLFF.

The CDR3 DNA reads TGTGCCAGCAGTGTAGAGGGAGGCCAGCCCCAGCATTTT. The encoded protein is CASSVEGGQPQHF. The chain employs TRBV6-5 and TRBJ1-5; D gene unclear. Germline V gives CDR1 MNHEY, CDR2 SVGAGI. The length of the CDR3 is 13 residues. The ends were cut back, 5 bases at V and 7 bases at J, with 12 bases in the middle.